This TCR beta chain derives from a study of blood T cell repertoires in COVID-19 (dated by TCRdb to 2018 to 2021). At the level of the whole study: Samples covering the acute and convalescent phases of COVID-19 were provided by collaborators in the United States, Italy and Spain. The material from the prospective study consisted of cDNA or gDNA derived from T cells, B-cell-depleted T cells, or PBMCs. Subjects who had been exposed to COVID-19, were actively infected with it, or had recovered from it provided the deeply sampled blood TCRbeta repertoires that made up the dataset. A freely available public database, intended as a resource for researchers studying the immune response to SARS-CoV-2, is where the repertoires were released. Samples came from the ongoing ImmuneRACE study (first 160 participants) plus 1,254 subjects from 6 global collaborators. A de-identified subject ID, COVID-19 status, age in years and sex were almost always included in the sample metadata. Where available, HLA class I and class II types were obtained from metadata supplied by the sample provider rather than from assay-based typing. The paper's findings and limits, for the study overall: How much clinical and demographic metadata was included differed by source and by participant, and the metadata was provided uncurated.

In regard to this clone: No antigen is known for it. No quality values exist for individual bases; no much larger clone is one base distant.

The germline V gene specifies SNHLY as CDR1 and FYNNEI as CDR2. The CDR3 covers 16 residues, taking in both the cysteine and the phenylalanine. This entry keeps only the CDR3 DNA: 48 bases, framed from base 1. V loses 5 bases, J loses 2 bases, and the germline ends lie 19 bases apart. TCRbeta CDR3 regions were amplified from genomic DNA by means of the immunoSEQ Assay, a bias-controlled multiplex PCR. The original pipeline was this. Within the assay, amplification of reference gene primers was used to estimate how many nucleated cells each sample contained. Sequence reads were collapsed and filtered to measure the absolute abundance of every unique TCRbeta CDR3 rearrangement. Productive Simpson clonality was computed per sample as the square root of Simpson's diversity index over productive rearrangements. TCRdb retrieved this table from immuneACCESS and kept in-frame rearrangements only. Not all clones are present; in checked studies, unresolved V genes account for under half, and no reason is known for the remainder. V, J and clone size derive from that table, while D and trimming were established from the DNA sequence. Across this sample there are roughly 300,000 clones, with 92% seen only once. Together, the top ten hold around 20% of the sample.

Participants in the prospective study were aged roughly 18 to 100 years, lived in 20 to 30 United States geographic areas, and enrolled through a virtual design. In the prospective study, participants were assigned to cohorts based on the clinical history participants reported in a screening survey and a study questionnaire. Recovered participants in ImmuneRACE Cohort 3 were defined as having two consecutive negative NP/OP PCR tests, clearance from a healthcare professional, or resolution of symptoms. Mobile phlebotomists in the prospective study collected whole blood, serum and a nasopharyngeal or oropharyngeal swab from every participant. Prospective study participants could optionally give additional blood draws and questionnaires over a roughly 2-month period. Before DNA extraction, blood samples from the prospective study were shipped at room temperature or frozen.

The sample taken for sequencing was PBMCs or T cells enriched from blood (not recorded which). The clonotype comes from a woman aged 30 to 39 who had recovered from COVID-19. This receptor chain uses TRBV2 and TRBJ2-7; the D gene is perhaps TRBD1, on 5 matching bases. This receptor carries the CDR3 CASSSQGTTSTYEQYF. The bases are TGTGCCAGCAGTTCTCAGGGTACCACGTCTACCTACGAGCAGTACTTC.